These T cell receptor beta chains were read from a single sample in a study of monozygotic twins with inflammatory bowel disease. TCRdb reanalyzed the 5' RACE reads, giving one entry per CDR3 protein sequence and no DNA. This sample's clone table lists about 450,000 distinct CDR3 sequences. Input material: blood. Receptors were obtained from a human donor with ulcerative colitis or Crohn's disease, or a healthy co-twin of an affected twin (not recorded which). The CDR3 runs from the conserved cysteine through the conserved F or W.

v_call	j_call	cdr3_aa
TRBV20-1	TRBJ2-1	CSARREVFNEQFF
TRBV20-1	TRBJ2-1	CSANPGAGDYNEQFF
TRBV3-1	TRBJ2-7	CASSPRDRDSYEQYF
TRBV20-1	TRBJ2-7	CSARVLAGEQYF
TRBV2	TRBJ1-5	CASSDMVDSNQPQHF
TRBV5-4	TRBJ2-1	CASSSPINSYNEQFF
TRBV7-7	TRBJ2-3	CASSPDLGKLTDTQYF
TRBV6-4	TRBJ2-1	CASNMTVTLGVAGGPFYNEQFF
TRBV15	TRBJ2-1	CATSRKDPSYNEQFF
TRBV30	TRBJ2-2	CAWRLGQGTGELFF
TRBV7-9	TRBJ2-6	CASSRDGISSGANVLTF
TRBV11-1	TRBJ2-5	CASSPWTSGGSYQETQYF
TRBV6-1	TRBJ1-2	CASNTAQTAANYGYTF
TRBV2	TRBJ1-5	CASSEDGLSNQPQHF
TRBV20-1	TRBJ1-4	CSARTGVNEKLFF
TRBV5-1	TRBJ1-2	CASSLDSTGYGYTF
TRBV5-1	TRBJ2-2	CASRIRVDRVTPGSCFF
TRBV12-3/TRBV12-4	TRBJ1-5	CASSPTGQGNQPQHF
TRBV7-9	TRBJ2-4	CASSLDRGIDIQYF
TRBV7-6	TRBJ1-2	CASSPGPAGGYTF
TRBV3-1	TRBJ2-7	CASSQNLYEQYF
TRBV5-1	TRBJ2-4	CASSGREGGVQYF
TRBV28	TRBJ2-7	CASGTGGVGEQYF
TRBV3-1	TRBJ1-2	CASSQETTYGYTF
TRBV15	TRBJ2-6	CATSRGPTTSSTGANVLTF
TRBV7-3	TRBJ2-3	CASSFEGRNTDTQYF
TRBV7-2	TRBJ1-3	CAGSFIEGPGNTIYF
TRBV11-2	TRBJ2-7	CASRKPGQGAREQYF
TRBV25-1	TRBJ1-2	CASRPPEAEGFYGYTF
TRBV19	TRBJ1-1	CASRGHLEAFF
TRBV10-3	TRBJ2-1	CAISLDGTSGSGTYNEQFF
TRBV29-1	TRBJ2-1	CSVDGGSYNEQFF
TRBV29-1	TRBJ1-2	CSVVQGDYGYTF
TRBV19	TRBJ2-6	CASNGVNSGANVLTF
TRBV13	TRBJ1-4	CASGPRRTNEKLFF
TRBV7-2	TRBJ1-3	CASSPDRAWDTIYF
TRBV7-2	TRBJ2-7	CASRGLASNEQYF
TRBV28	TRBJ2-1	CASSLRDLGGYYNEQFF
TRBV29-1	TRBJ2-3	CSVVSGYTQYF
TRBV10-3	TRBJ2-2	CAISRAGLGVGENTGELFF
TRBV30	TRBJ2-1	CAWSDGASGRPSEQFF
TRBV3-1	TRBJ2-3	CASSSGGLVTDTQYF
TRBV6-5	TRBJ2-3	CASSYERGDTDTQYF
TRBV20-1	TRBJ1-1	CSASPDRNTEAFF
TRBV4-1	TRBJ2-2	CASSQEDVWVSGELFF
TRBV7-2	TRBJ2-1	CASTPSYSSYNEQFF
TRBV7-2	TRBJ1-3	CASSWDRSGNTIYF
TRBV29-1	TRBJ2-7	CSVGLGNYEQYF
TRBV11-1	TRBJ2-1	CASNLRGALTPNEQFF
TRBV6-5	TRBJ1-1	CASRRGFGTEAFF
TRBV19	TRBJ2-7	CASRRREGISYEQYF